This entry lists 23 T cell receptor beta chains sequenced from one sample in a study of CD8 T cells in ankylosing spondylitis. Study-wide results and limits: A motif in TCR beta, a set of roughly eight highly homologous variants, appeared characteristic of ankylosing spondylitis blood.

These receptors are not linked to any known antigen. Each CDR3 protein is one row after TCRdb ran MiXCR on the 5' RACE reads. Here the sample spans 400,000 to 450,000 distinct CDR3 sequences, roughly 18% being singletons. Sequenced: blood, either unsorted or a sorted T cell fraction (not recorded which). These receptors all stem from a male donor with ankylosing spondylitis.

The chain carries TRBV6-1 and TRBJ2-1; 10 positions match TRBD2. V was pared by 6 bases and J by 16 bases, with 12 bases of the junction left unmatched. The germline gives CDR1 MNHNS, CDR2 SASEGT. This CDR3 is built from 13 residues. DNA of the CDR3: TGTGCCAGCAGCCGTACAAGTAGGACTAGCGGATTCTTC. The encoded protein is CASSRTSRTSGFF.

V is TRBV12-3 or TRBV12-4 and J is TRBJ1-5; TRBD1 is a possible D gene (5 bases). The V end was cut by 6 bases, the J end by 7 bases, with 16 bases between. The CDR3 totals 14 residues. This CDR3 reads CASRQGGEGQPQHF. The CDR3 DNA is TGTGCCAGCAGGCAGGGTGGGGAGGGACAGCCCCAGCATTTT.

This clonotype was observed many times. The J gene is TRBJ2-3, the V gene TRBV29-1, with D tentatively TRBD2 (5 bases). The V end lost 6 bases, the J end lost 5 bases, and 15 bases lay between the germline ends. This CDR3 spans 13 amino acids. In germline, CDR1 is SQVTM, CDR2 ANQGSEA. CDR3 protein: CSVEGGQEDTQYF. The CDR3 DNA follows: TGCAGCGTCGAGGGCGGCCAAGAAGATACGCAGTATTTT.

The rearrangement uses TRBV7-6 and TRBJ2-1; TRBD2 agrees at 7 bases. V trimming: 1 base; J trimming: 2 bases; junction bases outside the gene matches: 8. The CDR3 extends over 17 amino acids. The V gene's germline CDR1 is SGHVS and CDR2 FNYEAQ. The CDR3 is CASSLGGGAGPYNEQFF. The DNA of the CDR3 is TGTGCCAGCAGCTTAGGGGGGGGAGCGGGTCCCTACAATGAGCAGTTCTTC.

The chain links TRBV4-1 to TRBJ1-4; 9 nucleotides agree with TRBD1. This CDR3 contains 15 residues. Germline CDR1 is MGHRA and CDR2 is YSYEKL. The V and J ends lost 1 base and 7 bases, in that order; junction bases with no gene match: 4. CDR3 coding DNA: TGCGCCAGCAGCCAAGTCGGGACAGGGAGTGAAAAACTGTTTTTT. As protein: CASSQVGTGSEKLFF.

This rearrangement joins TRBV5-1 to TRBJ2-1, with 12 bases identical to TRBD2. CDR3 length: 20 residues. Trimming took 0 bases from V and 1 from J; bases not matched to a gene: 11. The V gene's germline CDR1 is SGHRS and CDR2 YFSETQ. The CDR3 protein is CASSLGRASGRALSYNEQFF. For the CDR3, the DNA is TGCGCCAGCAGCTTGGGTCGGGCTAGCGGGAGGGCCTTATCCTACAATGAGCAGTTCTTC.

The genes are TRBV7-9 and TRBJ2-7; 9 bases map to TRBD2. Germline V gene data show CDR1 as SEHNR and CDR2 as FQNEAQ (reference sequence). Trimming removed 5 bases from V and 0 bases from J; junction bases left unmatched: 8. The CDR3 sequence is 16 residues long. The CDR3 nucleotides read TGTGCCAGCAGCACCCCCCCGCGGGAGGGCTCCTACGAGCAGTACTTC. Translation: CASSTPPREGSYEQYF.

The rearrangement joins TRBV5-1 to TRBJ2-5; D perhaps matches TRBD1 (6 bases). V lost 2 bases to trimming and J lost 3 bases, with 8 bases between them. CDR3 size: 13 residues. Germline values: CDR1 SGHRS, CDR2 YFSETQ. The CDR3 coding sequence is TGCGCCAGCAGCTTTACAGGGAAAGAGACCCAGTACTTC. Its translation: CASSFTGKETQYF.

This clonotype was detected a few times. The chain is built from TRBV5-6 and TRBJ1-1, with 7 bases that match TRBD1. The CDR3 length is 13 residues. V trimming: 2 bases; J trimming: 10 bases; junction bases outside the gene matches: 8. Per germline, CDR1 SGHDT and CDR2 YYEEEE. The CDR3 loop is CASSFDRVPLAFF. The CDR3 region has the DNA TGTGCCAGCAGCTTTGACAGGGTCCCACTAGCTTTCTTT.

This clonotype was counted only a few times. The rearrangement links TRBV30 to TRBJ2-7; D might be TRBD1 (5 bases). CDR1 is GTSNPN, CDR2 SVGIG, per germline (reference sequence). Trimming removed 2 bases from V and 8 bases from J, with 16 bases in between. The CDR3 sequence is 13 residues long. CDR3: CAWSRQPLDKQYF. The CDR3 DNA reads as TGTGCCTGGAGTCGGCAGCCCTTGGACAAGCAGTACTTC.

The V call is TRBV6-2 or TRBV6-3, the J call TRBJ2-6; TRBD1 agrees at 11 bases. Losses at the gene ends were 0 bases for V and 1 base for J; bases not matched to a gene: 2. The CDR3 is 18 amino acids. The germline V gene encodes CDR1 MNHEY and CDR2 SVGEGT. CDR3 nucleotide sequence: TGTGCCAGCAGTTACTCAGGACAGGGGGCGTCTGGGGCCAACGTCCTGACTTTC. This gives the protein CASSYSGQGASGANVLTF.

The V call is TRBV20-1, the J call TRBJ2-1, with D perhaps matching TRBD1 or TRBD2 (5 bases each). This CDR3 region has 12 residues. Per the germline V gene, CDR1 is DFQATT and CDR2 is SNEGSKA (reference sequence). Deletions cut 7 bases from V and 2 bases from J, with 9 bases between. The CDR3 nucleotides are TGCAGTGGGGACGATGCCTACAATGAGCAGTTCTTC. This translates into CSGDDAYNEQFF.

The V call is TRBV20-1, the J call TRBJ2-1, with 8 positions matching TRBD2. Germline V gene lookup returns CDR1 DFQATT and CDR2 SNEGSKA (reference sequence). V lost 4 bases, J lost 5 bases, and 7 bases stayed unmatched. The length of the CDR3 is 14 residues. The CDR3 DNA sequence: TGCAGTGCTACCAGCGGGAGAAGGAACAATGAGCAGTTCTTC. Its translation is CSATSGRRNNEQFF.

V and J are TRBV15 and TRBJ2-3, with D possibly matching TRBD1 (6 bases). V was clipped by 4 bases and J by 0 bases, with 20 bases between them. The CDR3 sequence is 18 residues long. Germline CDR1 and CDR2: LNHNV and YYDKDF (reference sequence). The CDR3 DNA sequence: TGTGCCACCAGCACCGTCCCTTACAGGGTCTCTAGCACAGATACGCAGTATTTT. It translates to CATSTVPYRVSSTDTQYF.

V gene TRBV2 combines with J gene TRBJ2-7, with TRBD1 matching over 8 bases. The CDR3 runs 14 residues. Germline V gene data show CDR1 as SNHLY and CDR2 as FYNNEI. Trimming at V came to 6 bases and at J to 2 bases, leaving 6 bases not matched to a gene. Here the CDR3 DNA reads TGTGCCAGCAGGACAGGGGTGGGAACCTACGAGCAGTACTTC. Translation gives CASRTGVGTYEQYF.

The chain recombines TRBV7-9 with TRBJ2-3; D might be TRBD2 (6 bases). This CDR3 has 16 amino acids. CDR1 SEHNR and CDR2 FQNEAQ come from the germline V gene (reference sequence). V lost 5 bases and J lost 2, with 17 bases in between. This chain's CDR3 is CASSPRVGEVTDTQYF. CDR3 bases: TGTGCCAGCAGCCCCCGAGTGGGGGAGGTCACAGATACGCAGTATTTT.

This clonotype was counted only a few times. The chain recombines TRBV29-1 with TRBJ1-4; D call uncertain. V lost 4 bases, J lost 5 bases, and 11 bases lay in between. Germline CDR1 is SQVTM and CDR2 is ANQGSEA. There are 13 residues in the CDR3. The chain's CDR3 is CSVVARFNEKLFF. The DNA for the CDR3 is TGCAGCGTTGTGGCGAGATTCAATGAAAAACTGTTTTTT. Based on the CDR3 plus reference TRBV29-1 and TRBJ1-4, the full variable domain is SAVISQKPSRDICQRGTSLTIQCQVDSQVTMMFWYRQQPGQSLTLIATANQGSEATYESGFVIDKFPISRPNLTFSTLTVSNMSPEDSSIYLCSVVARFNEKLFFGSGTQLSVL.

The chain combines TRBV7-9 with TRBJ1-2; D unclear. The CDR3 runs 15 residues. The germline V gene encodes CDR1 SEHNR and CDR2 FQNEAQ (reference sequence). The germline V and J ends were trimmed by 1 base and 4 bases, with 13 bases remaining between them. The CDR3 here is CASSLEHGLGYGYTF. DNA of the CDR3: TGTGCCAGCAGCTTAGAGCATGGGCTGGGCTATGGCTACACCTTC. The full variable domain, with the rest looked up from reference TRBV7-9 and TRBJ1-2, is DTGVSQNPRHKITKRGQNVTFRCDPISEHNRLYWYRQTLGQGPEFLTYFQNEAQLEKSRLLSDRFSAERPKGSFSTLEIQRTEQGDSAMYLCASSLEHGLGYGYTFGSGTRLTVV.

This clonotype was seen a single time. The chain joins TRBV5-1 to TRBJ2-1; D uncertain. Germline CDR1 is SGHRS and CDR2 is YFSETQ. The CDR3 length is 14 residues. V shed 4 bases and J shed 8 bases, with 16 bases lying between them. The CDR3 region has the DNA TGCGCCAGCAGCCCTGACTTAAAACTCCATGAGCAGTTCTTC. This gives the protein CASSPDLKLHEQFF.

This clonotype was counted between two and nine times. This rearrangement joins TRBV20-1 to TRBJ2-7; 11 bases match TRBD2. The CDR3 is made up of 15 amino acids. The trim removed 0 bases at V and 6 bases at J, leaving 7 bases unmatched. Per the germline V gene, CDR1 is DFQATT and CDR2 is SNEGSKA (reference sequence). CDR3: CSARDGLAGRGEQYF. CDR3 in DNA: TGCAGTGCTAGAGACGGACTAGCGGGCCGAGGCGAGCAGTACTTC.

This clonotype came up a few times. The CDR3 is CASGGGGTGELFF. In nucleotides, the CDR3 is TGTGCCTCCGGGGGAGGGGGCACCGGGGAGCTGTTTTTT. This chain links TRBV12-3 or TRBV12-4 with TRBJ2-2; weak D call: TRBD2 (7 bases). The V gene lost 11 bases and the J gene lost 4 bases, with 14 bases spanning the gap. This CDR3 is built from 13 residues.

The chain joins TRBV4-2 to TRBJ2-4, with a tentative D call TRBD1 (6 bases). V dropped 3 bases and J dropped 0 bases, with 21 bases sitting between them. CDR3 length equals 19 residues. Per germline, CDR1 LGHNA and CDR2 YNFKEQ. CDR3 coding DNA: TGTGCCAGCAGCCACCTCGCGCTACAGGGCCAAATAGCCAAAAACATTCAGTACTTC. Encoded protein: CASSHLALQGQIAKNIQYF.

V gene TRBV5-1 combines with J gene TRBJ2-7; D may be TRBD2 (7 bases). The ends were cut back, 4 bases at V and 6 bases at J, with 14 bases in the middle. This CDR3 has 13 residues. The V gene's germline CDR1 is SGHRS and CDR2 YFSETQ. This CDR3 reads CASSLEGGAEQYF. CDR3 in DNA: TGCGCCAGCAGCCTGGAGGGGGGGGCCGAGCAGTACTTC.